The 17 T cell receptor beta chains listed next were all sequenced from one sample in a study of blood T cell repertoires in COVID-19. Clones were read by immunoSEQ multiplex PCR, and TCRdb kept only the in-frame ones, dropping some. The data hold 170,000 or so clones, with approximately 87% observed a single time. Sequencing input: peripheral blood. Receptors originate from a woman in her 70s with COVID-19, enrolled during active disease.

The CDR3 DNA reads TGCGCCAGCAGCCCCGGTTCTAACTATGGCTACACCTTC. Encoded protein: CASSPGSNYGYTF. The rearrangement uses TRBV4-3 and TRBJ1-2; D remains ambiguous. In germline, CDR1 is LGHNA, CDR2 YSLEER. Trimming stripped 4 bases from V and 0 bases from J, with 6 bases between. This CDR3 comprises 13 residues.

V gene TRBV5-6 combines with J gene TRBJ2-5; 12 bases align to TRBD2. After removal of 6 bases from V and 5 bases from J, the junction contained 8 bases not matched to a gene. The CDR3 loop spans 15 amino acids. Per the germline V gene, CDR1 is SGHDT and CDR2 is YYEEEE. The DNA for the CDR3 is TGTGCCAGCACCCTAGCGGGAGGGAATGTGGAGACCCAGTACTTC. Protein product: CASTLAGGNVETQYF.

The rearrangement uses TRBV6-5 and TRBJ1-3; D may be TRBD1 (5 bases). Germline CDR1 MNHEY, CDR2 SVGAGI. Trimming removed 6 bases from V and 4 bases from J, with 16 bases in between. This CDR3 is built from 15 residues. The CDR3 region has the DNA TGTGCCAGCAGCCTCACCAACAGGTTGGGAAACACCATATATTTT. This codes for CASSLTNRLGNTIYF.

Only one count was recorded for this clone. The V call is TRBV5-4, the J call TRBJ2-7; 8 nucleotides line up with TRBD1. The germline V gene encodes CDR1 SGHNT and CDR2 YYREEE (reference sequence). The CDR3 contains 14 residues. Losses at the gene ends were 2 bases for V and 0 bases for J; bases not matched to a gene: 1. The CDR3 here is CASSFTGGSYEQYF. CDR3 coding DNA: TGTGCCAGCAGCTTTACAGGGGGCTCCTACGAGCAGTACTTC.

This chain uses TRBV7-2 with TRBJ1-6, with D possibly TRBD1 on 5 matching bases. Trimming cost V 5 bases and J 8 bases, with 16 bases left between them. Germline V gene lookup returns CDR1 SGHTA and CDR2 FQGNSA. CDR3 length equals 15 residues. The CDR3 DNA follows: TGTGCCAGCAGCATTGGTCTGAGCAGGGATTCACCCCTCCACTTT. It is translated as CASSIGLSRDSPLHF.

This clone has more than one count but fewer than ten. This chain uses TRBV29-1 with TRBJ2-7; 8 nucleotides line up with TRBD1. The ends lost 6 bases at V and 3 bases at J; junction bases unmatched: 10. Germline V lookup: CDR1 SQVTM, CDR2 ANQGSEA. The CDR3 sequence is 14 residues long. CDR3 coding DNA: TGCAGCGTCGCTAGTCCTGGACAGGGCTACGAGCAGTACTTC. Translation gives CSVASPGQGYEQYF.

This chain connects TRBV5-5 to TRBJ2-5, with a tentative D call TRBD1 (5 bases). Germline lookup yields CDR1 SGHKS and CDR2 YYEKEE (reference sequence). The CDR3 runs to 17 residues. Trimming removed 4 bases from V and 4 bases from J, with 23 bases in between. The CDR3 region has the DNA TGTGCCAGCAGCCAATTCCAGGGAACCGATATACGAGAGACCCAGTACTTC. Translated, it gives CASSQFQGTDIRETQYF.

J is TRBJ2-1 and V is TRBV6-5; D possibly corresponds to TRBD2 (6 bases). Trimming stripped 5 bases from V and 4 bases from J, with 12 bases between. CDR1 and CDR2 from the germline V gene are MNHEY and SVGAGI. The CDR3 length is 14 residues. The CDR3 is CASSPGTFYNEQFF. CDR3 DNA sequence: TGTGCCAGCAGTCCTGGGACTTTTTACAATGAGCAGTTCTTC.

The V and J genes are TRBV19 and TRBJ2-1; 7 nucleotides align to TRBD2. The CDR3 loop spans 13 amino acids. CDR1 is LNHDA, CDR2 SQIVND, per germline (reference sequence). With V trimmed by 2 bases and J by 9 bases, 4 bases remained unmatched. DNA of the CDR3: TGTGCCAGTAGTATAAAGGGCGGGAGTGAGCAGTTCTTC. Its protein product is CASSIKGGSEQFF.

This chain connects TRBV7-8 to TRBJ1-2, with D perhaps matching TRBD1 (5 bases). Germline values: CDR1 SGHVS, CDR2 FQNEAQ. The CDR3 is 15 residues long. The V end lost 5 bases, the J end lost 5 bases, and 18 bases lay between the germline ends. The CDR3 reads CASSLQVGREYGYTF. The CDR3 DNA follows: TGTGCCAGCAGCCTTCAGGTGGGCAGGGAATATGGCTACACCTTC. Using reference TRBV7-8 and TRBJ1-2 for the parts outside the CDR3, the full variable domain is GAGVSQSPRYKVAKRGQDVALRCDPISGHVSLFWYQQALGQGPEFLTYFQNEAQLDKSGLPSDRFFAERPEGSVSTLKIQRTQQEDSAVYLCASSLQVGREYGYTFGSGTRLTVV.

A single count supports this clone. V usage is TRBV6-5 and J usage is TRBJ2-5; 9 positions match TRBD2. This CDR3 region has 15 residues. Germline V gives CDR1 MNHEY, CDR2 SVGAGI. Trimming cost V 6 bases and J 5 bases; bases outside gene matches: 10. In DNA form, the CDR3 reads TGTGCCAGCAGCGACCGCGGGAGGGGCGGGGAGACCCAGTACTTC. It yields the protein CASSDRGRGGETQYF.

The chain carries TRBV4-3 and TRBJ2-2; 7 nucleotides match TRBD1. Trimming at V came to 0 bases and at J to 1 base, leaving 11 bases not matched to a gene. Germline V gives CDR1 LGHNA, CDR2 YSLEER. CDR3 length: 19 amino acids. The CDR3 loop reads CASSQDLVGRQGNTGELFF. The CDR3 coding sequence is TGCGCCAGCAGCCAAGACTTGGTGGGGAGACAGGGGAACACCGGGGAGCTGTTTTTT.

The chain couples TRBV2 to TRBJ1-6; weak D call: TRBD1 (5 bases). Germline CDR1 and CDR2: SNHLY and FYNNEI. The CDR3 loop spans 15 amino acids. The V gene lost 6 bases and the J gene lost 3 bases, with 12 bases spanning the gap. CDR3 DNA sequence: TGTGCCAGCAGGCGGGGGGGAGGCTATAATTCACCCCTCCACTTT. Its protein product is CASRRGGGYNSPLHF.

The sample holds one count of this clone. The rearrangement joins TRBV5-6 to TRBJ2-7; 7 bases align to TRBD2. The germline gives CDR1 SGHDT, CDR2 YYEEEE. Losses at the gene ends were 4 bases for V and 2 bases for J; bases not matched to a gene: 9. The CDR3 contains 15 residues. This CDR3 is CASSPGGATAYEQYF. CDR3 nucleotide sequence: TGTGCCAGCAGCCCGGGGGGAGCGACCGCCTACGAGCAGTACTTC.

This clone has only one observation. The CDR3 DNA sequence: TGTGCCAGCAGTCAGGGACTAGCGGAAAGACCCTACGAGCAGTACTTC. Protein sequence: CASSQGLAERPYEQYF. The chain recombines TRBV6-2 or TRBV6-3 with TRBJ2-7; 11 bases map to TRBD2. From germline, CDR1 is MNHEY and CDR2 SVGEGT. This CDR3 comprises 16 residues. The V gene end was trimmed by 5 bases and the J gene end by 2 bases; junction bases not matched to a gene: 8.

The chain employs TRBV27 and TRBJ2-3, with D tentatively TRBD2 (5 bases). The CDR3 sequence is 16 residues long. Germline CDR1 and CDR2: MNHEY and SMNVEV (reference sequence). The V end lost 2 bases, the J end lost 5 bases, and 17 bases lay between the germline ends. The CDR3 sequence is CASSLTRALDGDTQYF. The CDR3 coding sequence is TGTGCCAGCAGTTTAACGCGAGCACTAGATGGAGATACGCAGTATTTT.

V gene TRBV5-4 combines with J gene TRBJ1-3, with 8 nucleotides matching TRBD1. Trimming took 4 bases from V and 0 from J; bases not matched to a gene: 12. The germline V gene encodes CDR1 SGHNT and CDR2 YYREEE (reference sequence). This CDR3 is built from 18 residues. CDR3 in DNA: TGTGCCAGCAGCGGGTCCCGGGACAGGTTCCTCTCTGGAAACACCATATATTTT. This gives the protein CASSGSRDRFLSGNTIYF.